Shown below are 20 T cell receptor beta chains from a single sample sequenced in a study of cytomegalovirus exposure and HLA in healthy donors. The primer mix had 60 Vbeta and 13 Jbeta primers. The table came from immunoSEQ multiplex PCR; TCRdb's copy has only in-frame clones and leaves some out. The sample yields roughly 110,000 clones, roughly 73% seen once. The sequencing input was PBMCs. These receptors all come from a woman between 25 and 40 years old in good health and CMV-seronegative.

The genes are TRBV5-1 and TRBJ1-1, with D unclear. Germline lookup yields CDR1 SGHRS and CDR2 YFSETQ. The CDR3 runs to 13 residues. V lost 3 bases, J lost 5 bases, and 11 bases lay in between. The DNA of the CDR3 is TGCGCCAGCAGCTGGGAGGGAGGGACTGAAGCTTTCTTT. Translated: CASSWEGGTEAFF. Together with reference TRBV5-1 and TRBJ1-1, the CDR3 gives the full variable domain: KAGVTQTPRYLIKTRGQQVTLSCSPISGHRSVSWYQQTPGQGLQFLFEYFSETQRNKGNFPGRFSGRQFSNSRSEMNVSTLELGDSALYLCASSWEGGTEAFFGQGTRLTVV.

The V and J genes are TRBV5-4 and TRBJ1-1, with D unresolved. Germline V gene sequence: CDR1 SGHNT, CDR2 YYREEE (reference sequence). The germline V and J ends were trimmed by 1 base and 0 bases, with 4 bases remaining between them. The CDR3 totals 13 residues. Here the CDR3 reads CASSLPLNTEAFF. The CDR3 nucleotides are TGTGCCAGCAGCTTGCCTCTGAACACTGAAGCTTTCTTT.

This clone was counted between two and nine times. CDR3 bases: TGTGCCAGCACTCGGGAGGGAATCTATGGCTACACCTTC. Encoded protein: CASTREGIYGYTF. This chain uses TRBV9 with TRBJ1-2; D remains unclear. Germline assignment: CDR1 SGDLS and CDR2 YYNGEE. Deletions cut 6 bases from V and 4 bases from J, with 13 bases between. The CDR3 has 13 residues.

This sequence joins TRBV9 and TRBJ2-3; 8 bases are shared with TRBD2. Trimming removed 4 bases from V and 0 bases from J; junction bases left unmatched: 13. Per the germline V gene, CDR1 is SGDLS and CDR2 is YYNGEE. The CDR3 is 18 amino acids. CDR3 region: CASSPRGGREPSTDTQYF. The CDR3 DNA reads TGTGCCAGCAGCCCTCGGGGGGGGCGGGAGCCTAGCACAGATACGCAGTATTTT.

The chain employs TRBV7-2 and TRBJ2-3; a weak D match, TRBD2 (5 bases). CDR3 size: 14 residues. The V and J ends lost 3 bases and 2 bases respectively, with 9 bases between them. Germline CDR1 SGHTA, CDR2 FQGNSA. As DNA, the CDR3 is TGTGCCAGCAGCTTTGGACTGTTCACAGATACGCAGTATTTT. Its protein is CASSFGLFTDTQYF.

The chain recombines TRBV19 with TRBJ1-1; D remains unclear. The CDR3 contains 13 residues. Between the trimmed V and J ends, which lost 2 bases and 1 base, there was a span of 5 bases. Germline V CDR1 and CDR2: LNHDA, SQIVND (reference sequence). CDR3 in DNA: TGTGCCAGTAGTATATTGGCGAACACTGAAGCTTTCTTT. As protein: CASSILANTEAFF.

This clone has a single count. The chain links TRBV14 to TRBJ1-1, with D unresolved. Germline V gene sequence: CDR1 SGHDN, CDR2 FVKESK. The CDR3 extends over 14 amino acids. Trimming removed 4 bases at V and 7 bases at J, with 16 bases between. CDR3 sequence: CASSREILGIEAFF. The CDR3 DNA is TGTGCCAGCAGCCGAGAAATACTGGGCATTGAAGCTTTCTTT.

This chain joins TRBV6-6 and TRBJ1-4; 9 bases align to TRBD1. With 2 bases clipped from V and 5 bases from J, the junction kept 3 bases outside the gene matches. The V gene's germline CDR1 is MNHNY and CDR2 SVGAGI (reference sequence). The CDR3 covers 15 residues. The CDR3 coding sequence is TGTGCCAGCAGTTACGACAGGGGGTTAAATGAAAAACTGTTTTTT. Residues: CASSYDRGLNEKLFF.

The CDR3 bases are TGTGCCAGCAGACCGACCGGGACACACTATGGCTACACCTTC. Protein: CASRPTGTHYGYTF. This chain links TRBV11-2 with TRBJ1-2; possible D gene TRBD1, 6 bases. Trimming shortened V by 6 bases and J by 3 bases, and 14 bases separated the two germline ends. This CDR3 region has 14 residues. Germline CDR1 is SGHAT and CDR2 is FQNNGV.

The chain has TRBV2 and TRBJ1-5; 10 bases agree with TRBD1. The V segment lost 6 bases and the J segment 6 bases; nucleotides outside the gene matches: 8. The germline CDR1 and CDR2 sequences are SNHLY and FYNNEI. The CDR3 is 15 amino acids. This CDR3 reads CASRPGQGYGQPQHF. The CDR3 DNA follows: TGTGCCAGCAGGCCGGGACAGGGGTACGGTCAGCCCCAGCATTTT.

This clone was detected once. The chain combines TRBV27 with TRBJ2-7; D may be TRBD1 (6 bases). V dropped 10 bases and J dropped 0 bases, with 13 bases sitting between them. Germline CDR1 and CDR2: MNHEY and SMNVEV (reference sequence). The CDR3 runs to 13 residues. The CDR3 DNA reads TGTGCCATCGGGACATCAGTCTCCTACGAGCAGTACTTC. This encodes CAIGTSVSYEQYF.

This chain joins TRBV27 and TRBJ2-2; weak D call: TRBD1 (6 bases). CDR3 length equals 15 residues. V was cut by 3 bases and J by 2 bases, with 10 bases left in between. Germline assignment: CDR1 MNHEY and CDR2 SMNVEV (reference sequence). The CDR3 protein is CASSLRTENTGELFF. DNA for the CDR3: TGTGCCAGCAGTTTGCGGACAGAAAACACCGGGGAGCTGTTTTTT.

This chain links TRBV25-1 with TRBJ1-1; 12 bases map to TRBD1. Unmatched junction bases numbered 5, after V lost 5 bases and J lost 4 bases. Germline assignment: CDR1 MGHDK and CDR2 SYGVNS. The CDR3 runs 15 residues. The CDR3 nucleotides are TGTGCCAGCAGTATCCGGGACAGGGGGCTCACTGAAGCTTTCTTT. As protein: CASSIRDRGLTEAFF.

V is TRBV6-5 and J is TRBJ1-1; weak D call: TRBD1 (6 bases). V lost 8 bases and J 4 bases, leaving 17 bases between the germline ends. The germline gives CDR1 MNHEY, CDR2 SVGAGI. The CDR3 covers 14 residues. CDR3 protein: CASANRDAGTEAFF. Written as DNA, the CDR3 is TGTGCCAGCGCAAACAGGGACGCGGGCACTGAAGCTTTCTTT.

The chain employs TRBV27 and TRBJ1-2; no clear D gene. V lost 5 bases and J lost 7, with 11 bases in between. The CDR3 contains 12 residues. The germline V gene encodes CDR1 MNHEY and CDR2 SMNVEV (reference sequence). CDR3 protein: CASSDTSGGYTF. The CDR3 DNA follows: TGTGCCAGCAGTGATACTTCGGGTGGCTACACCTTC.

The V call is TRBV29-1, the J call TRBJ1-2; the D gene is possibly TRBD1 (5 bases). Germline V gene lookup returns CDR1 SQVTM and CDR2 ANQGSEA. V lost 7 bases to trimming and J lost 6 bases, with 12 bases between them. The CDR3 has 11 amino acids. This CDR3 is CSGWEGNGYTF. CDR3 nucleotides: TGCAGCGGTTGGGAGGGGAATGGCTACACCTTC.

This rearrangement joins TRBV19 to TRBJ1-1; TRBD1 is a possible D gene (5 bases). Germline assignment: CDR1 LNHDA and CDR2 SQIVND (reference sequence). The V gene lost 7 bases and the J gene lost 1 base, with 10 bases spanning the gap. This CDR3 region has 13 residues. CDR3 amino acids: CASNDGGNTEAFF. The CDR3 DNA reads TGTGCCAGTAACGACGGGGGGAACACTGAAGCTTTCTTT. The variable domain in full, with the rest retrieved from reference TRBV19 and TRBJ1-1, is DGGITQSPKYLFRKEGQNVTLSCEQNLNHDAMYWYRQDPGQGLRLIYYSQIVNDFQKGDIAEGYSVSREKKESFPLTVTSAQKNPTAFYLCASNDGGNTEAFFGQGTRLTVV.

This clone was observed a single time. The V and J genes are TRBV21-1 and TRBJ2-1; the table calls TRBD2, which could not be checked here. TRBV21-1 is designated a pseudogene. This CDR3 is 18 amino acids long. The CDR3: CASSKVLSASFGTNEQFF. The CDR3 DNA follows: TGTGCCAGCAGCAAGGTGCTTTCGGCTAGCTTTGGCACTAATGAGCAGTTCTTC.

CDR3 sequence reads: CASSQASGNYNEQFF. DNA of the CDR3: TGTGCCAGCAGCCAAGCTAGCGGGAACTACAATGAGCAGTTCTTC. The rearrangement uses TRBV4-2 and TRBJ2-1, with 9 bases aligning to TRBD2. CDR3 size: 15 residues. Germline loops: CDR1 LGHNA, CDR2 YNFKEQ. After removal of 1 base from V and 3 bases from J, the junction contained 1 base not matched to a gene.

J is TRBJ2-7 and V is TRBV27, with 9 bases matching TRBD2. From germline, CDR1 is MNHEY and CDR2 SMNVEV (reference sequence). With 9 bases clipped from V and 3 bases from J, the junction kept 12 bases outside the gene matches. The CDR3 contains 15 residues. CDR3 residues: CARIVTGTSYYEQYF. Written as DNA, the CDR3 is TGTGCCAGAATAGTAACCGGGACTAGCTACTACGAGCAGTACTTC.